Described below is a single T cell receptor beta chain sequence and its context. Its antigen is unidentified. Generated by immunoSEQ multiplex PCR, the TCRdb table keeps only in-frame clones and is missing some. The data show some 90,000 clones, 70% to 90% seen once. The data derive from a study of identifying expanded T cells in peripheral blood. Regarding the study as a whole: Clone count variance between roughly 2-week samples rose with total template count. Over approximately two and four weeks, about 17 and 20 clones changed, versus around 1.2 between replicates.

Germline values: CDR1 SEHNR, CDR2 FQNEAQ (reference sequence). Trimming left V 4 bases short and J 4 bases short, with 10 bases between. The CDR3 is 13 amino acids. The sequencing input was blood. This receptor was identified in a person between 18 and 75 years old in good health. The gene calls are TRBV7-9 and TRBJ1-1; D is ambiguous. Written as DNA, the CDR3 is TGTGCCAGCAGCTGGGAGGAGGGCACTGAAGCTTTCTTT. Translating it yields CASSWEEGTEAFF.